This entry concerns a single TCR beta chain. Its target antigen remains unknown. No base-level quality is on record; no much larger clone is a single base apart. This entry is derived from a study of regulatory and conventional T cells in breast cancer (dated by TCRdb to between 2015 and 2016). CDR1 is given as SGHRS and CDR2 as YFSETQ, both from the germline V gene. The cysteine opens and the phenylalanine closes a CDR3 of 14 amino acids. Just the 42-base CDR3 DNA is kept, in frame starting at base 1. The germline ends are 6 bases apart after V is trimmed by 2 bases and J by 1 base. Library prep was done by PCR. Sequencing used an Illumina MiSeq. TCRdb cleaned the public reads at Q25 with fastp, built clones with MiXCR and kept in-frame beta chains. Every distinct CDR3 protein forms one entry, paired with its most common genes and DNA. The sample table shows more than 15,000 distinct CDR3 sequences, and 25% to 40% are seen once. The top ten constitute 1.6% of the sample.

The V gene is TRBV5-1 and the J gene is TRBJ2-2; no D gene call is confident. This clonotype was obtained from a female donor in good health. What was sequenced was conventional T cells from blood. In nucleotide form, the sequence is TGCGCCAGCAGCTTAATACAGAACACCGGGGAGCTGTTTTTT. The resulting protein is CASSLIQNTGELFF.